The entry below describes one TCR beta chain. Its specificity is unknown. These data come from a study of T cells in Graves' hyperthyroidism and ophthalmopathy. The study, taken as a whole, reports: Ophthalmopathy got predicted by the model a median approximately 6.3 months before its onset.

The CDR3 totals 13 residues. Germline V gene data show CDR1 as SGHTA and CDR2 as FQGNSA. V lost 4 bases and J lost 12, with 13 bases in between. TCR beta CDR3 region amplification was performed from RNA transcripts. A first-round RT-PCR of the TCR CDR3 used the HTBI primer set. TCRdb reprocessed the multiplex PCR reads via MiXCR and lists one record per CDR3 protein. The table records 600,000 or so distinct CDR3 sequences, 13% to 15% of them present only once. Exclusion of a patient resulted from uncontrolled infection, other autoimmune disease, pregnancy or lactation. The authors obtained PBMCs from over 7.5 ml of fresh peripheral blood.

This TCR was recovered from a woman between 50 and 59 years old with Graves' ophthalmopathy. Input material: blood. The genes are TRBV7-2 and TRBJ2-6; D is ambiguous. CDR3 region: CASSSDGRAVLTF. CDR3 bases: TGTGCCAGCAGCTCCGACGGTAGGGCCGTCCTGACTTTC.